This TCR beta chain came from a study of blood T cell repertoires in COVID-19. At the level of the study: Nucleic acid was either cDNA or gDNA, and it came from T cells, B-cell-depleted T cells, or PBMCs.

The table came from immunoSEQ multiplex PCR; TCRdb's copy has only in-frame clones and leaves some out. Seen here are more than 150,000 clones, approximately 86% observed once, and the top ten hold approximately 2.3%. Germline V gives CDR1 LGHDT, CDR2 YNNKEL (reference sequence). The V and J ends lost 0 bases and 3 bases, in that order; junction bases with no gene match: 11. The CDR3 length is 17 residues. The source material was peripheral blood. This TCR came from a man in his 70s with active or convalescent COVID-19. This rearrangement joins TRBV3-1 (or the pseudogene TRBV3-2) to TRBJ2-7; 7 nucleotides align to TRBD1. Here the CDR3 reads CASSQERRGGGGYEQYF. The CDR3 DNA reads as TGTGCCAGCAGCCAAGAACGGCGAGGGGGCGGAGGCTACGAGCAGTACTTC.